This T cell receptor beta chain was documented in a study of blood T cell repertoires in COVID-19. Study-level background: Donors in the United States, Italy and Spain gave samples during acute or convalescent COVID-19. T cells, B-cell-depleted T cells, or PBMCs supplied cDNA or gDNA.

Germline lookup yields CDR1 LNHDA and CDR2 SQIVND (reference sequence). V lost 6 bases to trimming and J lost 4 bases, with 17 bases between them. The length of the CDR3 is 15 residues. Study processing details: Amplification with reference gene primers provided the estimates of nucleated cell counts. Profiling relied on immunoSEQ multiplex PCR, and the TCRdb table lists in-frame clones only, not all of them. D and trimming were read from the DNA, whereas the V and J calls and clone size are those reported in that table. The profile covers 80,000 to 100,000 clones, with 70% to 90% appearing a single time and approximately 4.5% taken by the ten largest.

The TCR originated in a man between 70 and 80 years old with acute or convalescent COVID-19. This chain uses TRBV19 with TRBJ2-3; a possible D gene is TRBD1 (6 bases). The sample taken for sequencing was peripheral blood. The CDR3 here is CASRPMTGASDTQYF. The DNA of the CDR3 is TGTGCCAGTAGACCCATGACAGGAGCATCAGATACGCAGTATTTT.